The 32 T cell receptor beta chains listed next were all sequenced from one sample in a study of blood T cell repertoires in COVID-19. The protocol was immunoSEQ multiplex PCR, while the TCRdb copy is restricted to in-frame clones and leaves out a portion. The table records some 260,000 clones, about 87% of them present only once. The sequenced material came from peripheral blood. These receptor sequences come from a woman in her thirties with COVID-19, enrolled during active disease.

This clone was counted a few times. The J gene is TRBJ2-7, the V gene TRBV27; tentatively, D is TRBD1 (6 bases). V was pared by 5 bases and J by 7 bases, with 24 bases between. Germline CDR1 MNHEY, CDR2 SMNVEV (reference sequence). The CDR3 totals 16 residues. The CDR3 nucleotides are TGTGCCAGCAGTCAAGACAGGACGACGGCCCAGACGGAGCAGTACTTC. Protein: CASSQDRTTAQTEQYF.

CDR3 nucleotide sequence: TGTGCCAGGGAAAAGCGGGGGGCCGGGAATGAGCAGTTCTTC. Protein: CAREKRGAGNEQFF. The chain uses TRBV6-6 and TRBJ2-1; 9 bases are a match to TRBD2. CDR1 MNHNY and CDR2 SVGAGI come from the germline V gene (reference sequence). V trimming: 9 bases; J trimming: 7 bases; junction bases outside the gene matches: 10. The CDR3 is made up of 14 amino acids.

The chain joins TRBV10-1 to TRBJ2-1; TRBD2 might be the D (6 bases). V lost 2 bases to trimming and J lost 6 bases, with 11 bases between them. CDR3 length: 14 residues. From germline, CDR1 is WNHNN and CDR2 SYGVQD (reference sequence). In DNA, the CDR3 is TGCGCCAGCAGTGAGGGAAGCGGGCCCAATGAGCAGTTCTTC. This sequence encodes CASSEGSGPNEQFF.

V and J are TRBV27 and TRBJ1-5; 7 nucleotides line up with TRBD1. This CDR3 comprises 15 residues. The germline V gene encodes CDR1 MNHEY and CDR2 SMNVEV (reference sequence). Losses at the gene ends were 5 bases for V and 3 bases for J; bases not matched to a gene: 7. Here the CDR3 reads CASSINRGPNQPQHF. The CDR3 bases are TGTGCCAGCAGTATAAACAGGGGTCCCAATCAGCCCCAGCATTTT.

The chain recombines TRBV2 with TRBJ1-2; 8 positions match TRBD1. CDR1 and CDR2 from the germline V gene are SNHLY and FYNNEI. The V and J ends lost 7 bases and 4 bases, in that order; junction bases with no gene match: 5. The CDR3 runs 13 residues. CDR3: CASKGQGAYGYTF. In nucleotides, the CDR3 is TGTGCCAGCAAAGGGCAGGGGGCCTATGGCTACACCTTC.

V is TRBV5-1 and J is TRBJ1-2; 7 bases map to TRBD1. CDR1 and CDR2 (germline): SGHRS, YFSETQ. V trimming: 0 bases; J trimming: 4 bases; junction bases outside the gene matches: 9. This CDR3 contains 16 residues. As DNA, the CDR3 is TGCGCCAGCAGCTTGGCAAGGGAAGGGGGCAGCTATGGCTACACCTTC. Translated: CASSLAREGGSYGYTF. Using reference TRBV5-1 and TRBJ1-2 for the parts outside the CDR3, the full variable domain is KAGVTQTPRYLIKTRGQQVTLSCSPISGHRSVSWYQQTPGQGLQFLFEYFSETQRNKGNFPGRFSGRQFSNSRSEMNVSTLELGDSALYLCASSLAREGGSYGYTFGSGTRLTVV.

This chain uses TRBV7-2 with TRBJ1-4, with D possibly TRBD1 on 5 matching bases. V gave up 8 bases and J gave up 7 bases, with 23 bases separating them. The CDR3 consists of 16 residues. From germline, CDR1 is SGHTA and CDR2 FQGNSA. The CDR3 loop is CASGGERSPQGEKLFF. The CDR3 DNA reads as TGTGCCAGCGGGGGGGAGAGGTCTCCTCAGGGTGAAAAACTGTTTTTT.

This chain connects TRBV6-2 or TRBV6-3 to TRBJ2-5; 11 bases are shared with TRBD1. Germline lookup yields CDR1 MNHEY and CDR2 SVGEGT. The V segment lost 5 bases and the J segment 4 bases; nucleotides outside the gene matches: 9. The CDR3 is 16 amino acids. The CDR3 region is CASSAQTGTGGETQYF. In nucleotides, the CDR3 is TGTGCCAGCAGTGCCCAAACCGGGACAGGGGGAGAGACCCAGTACTTC.

This chain connects TRBV5-5 to TRBJ1-4, with D maybe TRBD1 (5 bases). V gave up 3 bases and J gave up 8 bases, with 14 bases separating them. The CDR3 totals 14 residues. Germline V gene lookup returns CDR1 SGHKS and CDR2 YYEKEE (reference sequence). The DNA of the CDR3 is TGTGCCAGCAGCTCCCCGGGGGGTCACGAAAAACTGTTTTTT. Residues: CASSSPGGHEKLFF.

CDR3 sequence (DNA): TGTGCCAGCAGTTTCGGTCTAGCGGGAGCCGAGCCCTACAATGAGCAGTTCTTC. As protein: CASSFGLAGAEPYNEQFF. V and J are TRBV27 and TRBJ2-1; 10 bases are a match to TRBD2. J was trimmed by 2 bases and V by 3 bases; bases with no gene match: 10. The length of the CDR3 is 18 residues. Germline V gene data show CDR1 as MNHEY and CDR2 as SMNVEV (reference sequence).

The chain recombines TRBV9 with TRBJ2-5; TRBD2 aligns across 7 bases. Germline V CDR1 and CDR2: SGDLS, YYNGEE. V trimming: 2 bases; J trimming: 2 bases; junction bases outside the gene matches: 12. The CDR3 sequence is 17 residues long. The CDR3 spells CASSVTGGRPVQETQYF. In DNA, the CDR3 is TGTGCCAGCAGCGTCACGGGCGGGAGACCCGTACAAGAGACCCAGTACTTC.

J is TRBJ1-3 and V is TRBV19; 8 nucleotides agree with TRBD1. Trimming at V came to 5 bases and at J to 0 bases, leaving 9 bases not matched to a gene. The length of the CDR3 is 17 residues. Germline V gives CDR1 LNHDA, CDR2 SQIVND (reference sequence). CDR3 in DNA: TGTGCCAGTAGTTTCTGGGACAGGACTTCCTCTGGAAACACCATATATTTT. It is translated as CASSFWDRTSSGNTIYF.

This clone occurred a few times. The chain has TRBV3-1 (or the pseudogene TRBV3-2) and TRBJ1-1, with 7 bases aligning to TRBD1. This CDR3 comprises 13 residues. The germline V gene has CDR1 LGHDT and CDR2 YNNKEL (reference sequence). With 5 bases clipped from V and 7 bases from J, the junction kept 7 bases outside the gene matches. CDR3 sequence (DNA): TGTGCCAGCAGCGAGTGGACAGGCCTTGAAGCTTTCTTT. Its protein is CASSEWTGLEAFF.

The rearrangement uses TRBV4-1 and TRBJ2-1; 10 nucleotides agree with TRBD2. V was pared by 1 base and J by 4 bases, with 1 base of the junction left unmatched. Germline loops: CDR1 MGHRA, CDR2 YSYEKL. The CDR3 covers 15 residues. CDR3 DNA: TGCGCCAGCAGCCAAGTACTAGCGGGGTACAATGAGCAGTTCTTC. It translates to CASSQVLAGYNEQFF.

CDR3 DNA sequence: TGTGCCAGCAGCCTACCCTCGACTGAAGCTTTCTTT. Translated: CASSLPSTEAFF. The chain employs TRBV7-9 and TRBJ1-1; D unresolved. V lost 5 bases to trimming and J lost 5 bases, with 9 bases between them. The CDR3 runs 12 residues. CDR1 and CDR2 from the germline V gene are SEHNR and FQNEAQ (reference sequence).

CDR3 sequence: CASSKWDRGTSEQFF. The CDR3 DNA reads TGCGCCAGCAGCAAGTGGGACAGGGGGACGAGTGAGCAGTTCTTC. The rearrangement links TRBV4-1 to TRBJ2-1; 11 bases fit TRBD1. Losses at the gene ends were 5 bases for V and 9 bases for J; bases not matched to a gene: 9. The CDR3 spans 15 residues. Per the germline V gene, CDR1 is MGHRA and CDR2 is YSYEKL.

This chain joins TRBV28 and TRBJ2-1; TRBD2 matches at 8 bases. In germline, CDR1 is MDHEN, CDR2 SYDVKM. V trimming: 6 bases; J trimming: 0 bases; junction bases outside the gene matches: 7. The CDR3 extends over 16 amino acids. CDR3 coding DNA: TGTGCCAGCAGCCGCTCCGGGGGGGGCTCCTACAATGAGCAGTTCTTC. It translates to CASSRSGGGSYNEQFF.

V and J are TRBV12-5 and TRBJ2-1; 9 bases map to TRBD1. The ends lost 3 bases at V and 1 base at J; junction bases unmatched: 7. This CDR3 spans 17 amino acids. Germline CDR1 and CDR2: LGHNT and FRNRAP. The CDR3 bases are TGTGCTAGTGGTTTTGATACAGGGGGCGCGTCCTACAATGAGCAGTTCTTC. Amino acids: CASGFDTGGASYNEQFF.

J is TRBJ1-5 and V is TRBV5-1; TRBD1 matches at 7 bases. CDR3 size: 15 residues. J was trimmed by 2 bases and V by 2 bases; bases with no gene match: 4. Germline values: CDR1 SGHRS, CDR2 YFSETQ. This chain's CDR3 is CASSLTGVGNQPQHF. Here the CDR3 DNA reads TGCGCCAGCAGCTTAACAGGGGTGGGCAATCAGCCCCAGCATTTT. Based on the CDR3 plus reference TRBV5-1 and TRBJ1-5, the full variable domain is KAGVTQTPRYLIKTRGQQVTLSCSPISGHRSVSWYQQTPGQGLQFLFEYFSETQRNKGNFPGRFSGRQFSNSRSEMNVSTLELGDSALYLCASSLTGVGNQPQHFGDGTRLSIL.

This chain joins TRBV9 and TRBJ1-3; the D gene is possibly TRBD1 (6 bases). Germline CDR1 is SGDLS and CDR2 is YYNGEE. The CDR3 consists of 14 residues. V lost 7 bases and J 8 bases, leaving 19 bases between the germline ends. The CDR3 sequence is CASGGPGRGDTIYF. The CDR3 DNA reads TGTGCCAGCGGGGGCCCCGGCAGGGGTGACACCATATATTTT.

This chain connects TRBV18 to TRBJ1-2; the match to TRBD1 covers 10 bases. Germline CDR1 and CDR2: KGHSH and LQKENI. There are 15 residues in the CDR3. The J segment lost 8 bases and the V segment lost 3 bases, leaving 9 bases of the junction unmatched. The CDR3 loop reads CASSPSTGGVRGYTF. Written as DNA, the CDR3 is TGTGCCAGCTCACCCTCGACAGGGGGCGTGCGGGGCTACACCTTC.

This clone was observed once. The CDR3 coding sequence is TGTGCCACCAGCAGAGGGGGCCGCTTGAATCAGCCCCAGCATTTT. Protein: CATSRGGRLNQPQHF. The rearrangement links TRBV15 to TRBJ1-5; possible D gene TRBD1, 5 bases. This CDR3 region has 15 residues. Germline lookup yields CDR1 LNHNV and CDR2 YYDKDF (reference sequence). The V gene lost 1 base and the J gene lost 4 bases, with 11 bases spanning the gap. Full variable domain (outside the CDR3, taken from reference TRBV15 and TRBJ1-5): DAMVIQNPRYQVTQFGKPVTLSCSQTLNHNVMYWYQQKSSQAPKLLFHYYDKDFNNEADTPDNFQSRRPNTSFCFLDIRSPGLGDTAMYLCATSRGGRLNQPQHFGDGTRLSIL.

The J gene is TRBJ2-1, the V gene TRBV4-1; TRBD2 agrees at 9 bases. The CDR3 loop spans 15 amino acids. Germline-derived CDR1 and CDR2 are MGHRA and YSYEKL. V shed 4 bases and J 4 bases; nucleotides not matched to a gene: 5. DNA for the CDR3: TGCGCCAGCAGCCTCGGGACTAGCCCATACAATGAGCAGTTCTTC. Translating it yields CASSLGTSPYNEQFF.

This sequence joins TRBV3-1 (or the pseudogene TRBV3-2) and TRBJ2-6, with 8 nucleotides matching TRBD2. Per the germline V gene, CDR1 is LGHDT and CDR2 is YNNKEL (reference sequence). With V trimmed by 4 bases and J by 2 bases, 10 bases remained unmatched. The CDR3 has 18 residues. CDR3 in DNA: TGTGCCAGCAGCCCACGACTGAGCGGGAGCGCTGGGGCCAACGTCCTGACTTTC. Residues: CASSPRLSGSAGANVLTF.

V usage is TRBV5-1 and J usage is TRBJ1-1; TRBD1 matches at 8 bases. Germline V gene lookup returns CDR1 SGHRS and CDR2 YFSETQ. The V segment lost 5 bases and the J segment 0 bases; nucleotides outside the gene matches: 9. This CDR3 contains 16 residues. CDR3 in amino acids: CASSQPTGAMNTEAFF. The CDR3 DNA reads as TGCGCCAGCAGTCAACCGACAGGGGCCATGAACACTGAAGCTTTCTTT. Full variable domain (outside the CDR3, taken from reference TRBV5-1 and TRBJ1-1): KAGVTQTPRYLIKTRGQQVTLSCSPISGHRSVSWYQQTPGQGLQFLFEYFSETQRNKGNFPGRFSGRQFSNSRSEMNVSTLELGDSALYLCASSQPTGAMNTEAFFGQGTRLTVV.

About this clone itself: Other DNA sequences from this sample encode an identical CDR3 as well. The gene calls are TRBV7-2 and TRBJ2-2; a weak D match, TRBD1 (5 bases). Germline V gene sequence: CDR1 SGHTA, CDR2 FQGNSA. Trimming took 5 bases from V and 2 from J, leaving 9 bases between them. CDR3 length: 14 residues. Here the CDR3 DNA reads TGTGCCAGCAGCCTTAGGACAAACACCGGGGAGCTGTTTTTT. Translating gives CASSLRTNTGELFF.

The chain uses TRBV7-8 and TRBJ2-1, with 9 bases that match TRBD2. CDR1 is SGHVS, CDR2 FQNEAQ, per germline. This CDR3 contains 12 residues. After removal of 5 bases from V and 14 bases from J, the junction contained 7 bases not matched to a gene. The CDR3 DNA reads TGTGCCAGCAGCCTGGTAGCGGGAGTCGAGTTCTTC. Amino acid sequence: CASSLVAGVEFF.

This chain uses TRBV6-4 with TRBJ2-7; TRBD2 matches at 8 bases. The CDR3 is 14 amino acids. Losses at the gene ends were 8 bases for V and 2 bases for J; bases not matched to a gene: 8. CDR1 is MRHNA, CDR2 SNTAGT, per germline. CDR3: CASCGGTRAYEQYF. Here the CDR3 DNA reads TGTGCCAGCTGTGGCGGGACTAGGGCCTACGAGCAGTACTTC.

The chain links TRBV7-2 to TRBJ2-3; 9 bases fit TRBD2. Trimming at V came to 2 bases and at J to 5 bases, leaving 8 bases not matched to a gene. The germline gives CDR1 SGHTA, CDR2 FQGNSA. The CDR3 extends over 16 amino acids. This CDR3 is CASSLRGGRGGDTQYF. The CDR3 nucleotides read TGTGCCAGCAGCTTACGCGGCGGGAGGGGTGGAGATACGCAGTATTTT.

This chain uses TRBV24-1 with TRBJ2-1; possibly TRBD2 for D (6 bases). CDR1 and CDR2 from the germline V gene are KGHDR and SFDVKD. The CDR3 spans 14 residues. The V and J ends lost 4 bases and 5 bases respectively, with 11 bases between them. CDR3 DNA sequence: TGTGCCACCAGTGACACGACTAGGAACAATGAGCAGTTCTTC. It yields the protein CATSDTTRNNEQFF.

The chain links TRBV9 to TRBJ2-1; 8 bases agree with TRBD2. V dropped 6 bases and J dropped 9; count of bases not matched to a gene: 11. The germline CDR1 and CDR2 sequences are SGDLS and YYNGEE. This CDR3 region has 14 residues. The CDR3 here is CASTREGQRGEQFF. The CDR3, as DNA: TGTGCCAGCACCCGGGAGGGCCAGAGGGGTGAGCAGTTCTTC.

The genes are TRBV9 and TRBJ2-3; the D gene is possibly TRBD2 (6 bases). The germline CDR1 and CDR2 sequences are SGDLS and YYNGEE. This CDR3 is 15 amino acids long. V lost 2 bases and J lost 4, with 14 bases in between. The CDR3 DNA is TGTGCCAGCAGCGTGAGACTAGGAGGGGCAGATACGCAGTATTTT. Protein product: CASSVRLGGADTQYF.